Listed here are 22 T cell receptor beta chains from one sample, sequenced in a study of T cells in Graves' hyperthyroidism and ophthalmopathy (dated by TCRdb to between 2018 and 2020). The protocol used for the library was multiplex PCR. Instrument on record: Illumina HiSeq 2000. Amplification of TCR beta CDR3 regions was carried out from RNA transcripts. The TCR CDR3 was subjected to a first round of RT-PCR using the HTBI primer set and the Qiagen OneStep RT-PCR kit. TCRdb redid the processing of the public reads, applying fastp at Q25 and MiXCR, and retained in-frame beta chains. Rows with a matching CDR3 protein are joined into one entry that keeps the most common DNA and genes. The sample records fewer than 450,000 distinct CDR3 sequences, about a sixth of which are singletons. In total, the top ten clones hold about a third of the sample. Sequences were obtained from blood. These receptors were obtained from a woman under 40 with Graves' hyperthyroidism that later progressed to Graves' ophthalmopathy.

This clonotype was detected a few times. V usage is TRBV7-2 and J usage is TRBJ2-5; weak D call: TRBD1 (6 bases). Trimming removed 5 bases at V and 5 bases at J, with 18 bases between. The germline gives CDR1 SGHTA, CDR2 FQGNSA. The CDR3 is 15 amino acids. The CDR3 here is CASSGDIQGWETQYF. The CDR3 DNA reads as TGTGCCAGCAGCGGAGATATCCAGGGGTGGGAGACCCAGTACTTC. Together with reference TRBV7-2 and TRBJ2-5, the CDR3 gives the full variable domain: GAGVSQSPSNKVTEKGKDVELRCDPISGHTALYWYRQSLGQGLEFLIYFQGNSAPDKSGLPSDRFSAERTGGSVSTLTIQRTQQEDSAVYLCASSGDIQGWETQYFGPGTRLLVL.

This clonotype occurred a few times. CDR3 sequence: CASSSGIQAGETQYF. As DNA, the CDR3 is TGTGCCAGCAGCTCCGGGATCCAGGCCGGGGAGACCCAGTACTTC. V gene TRBV5-8 combines with J gene TRBJ2-5; a possible D gene is TRBD2 (5 bases). With 3 bases removed from V and 5 bases from J, the gap between germline ends came to 17 bases. The CDR3 is 15 amino acids. Germline V gene lookup returns CDR1 SGHTS and CDR2 YDEGEE.

This sequence joins TRBV4-1 and TRBJ1-5; D remains unclear. The CDR3 extends over 14 amino acids. V dropped 1 base and J dropped 7 bases, with 11 bases sitting between them. Germline CDR1 is MGHRA and CDR2 is YSYEKL. The CDR3 loop reads CASSQATAAQPQHF. CDR3 DNA sequence: TGCGCCAGCAGCCAAGCCACCGCGGCGCAGCCCCAGCATTTT.

Here the CDR3 reads CASSLEPQGGNTEAFF. The CDR3 DNA reads as TGCGCCAGCAGCTTGGAACCTCAGGGGGGGAACACTGAAGCTTTCTTT. The chain uses TRBV5-1 and TRBJ1-1; 7 nucleotides agree with TRBD1. After removal of 0 bases from V and 1 base from J, the junction contained 6 bases not matched to a gene. Looked up from germline, CDR1 is SGHRS and CDR2 is YFSETQ. This CDR3 comprises 16 residues. Using reference TRBV5-1 and TRBJ1-1 for the parts outside the CDR3, the full variable domain is KAGVTQTPRYLIKTRGQQVTLSCSPISGHRSVSWYQQTPGQGLQFLFEYFSETQRNKGNFPGRFSGRQFSNSRSEMNVSTLELGDSALYLCASSLEPQGGNTEAFFGQGTRLTVV.

The chain recombines TRBV5-6 with TRBJ2-7; 9 nucleotides match TRBD1. CDR3 size: 14 residues. Unmatched junction bases numbered 6, after V lost 4 bases and J lost 4 bases. Germline CDR1 is SGHDT and CDR2 is YYEEEE. In DNA, the CDR3 is TGTGCCAGCAGCGGCGGGACAGGGTTTTACGAGCAGTACTTC. It is translated as CASSGGTGFYEQYF.

Remarks on this clonotype: A much larger clonotype is one base distant, so this may be a read error. The chain links TRBV6-5 to TRBJ2-1; no definite D call. This CDR3 is built from 12 residues. Germline lookup yields CDR1 MNHEY and CDR2 SVGAGI. This CDR3 reads CASSSNMGEQFF. DNA for the CDR3: TGCGCCAGCAGTTCCAACATGGGCGAGCAGTTCTTC.

This clonotype was counted at least ten times. The chain links TRBV27 to TRBJ2-3; D not resolved. The CDR3 loop spans 14 amino acids. Germline loops: CDR1 MNHEY, CDR2 SMNVEV (reference sequence). The ends were cut back, 3 bases at V and 6 bases at J, with 13 bases in the middle. CDR3 sequence: CASSFLVAGDTQYF. The CDR3 nucleotides are TGTGCCAGCAGTTTTCTGGTAGCAGGTGATACGCAGTATTTT.

This clonotype showed up just a few times. This chain joins TRBV7-6 and TRBJ2-7; D is unclear. Trimming pared 2 bases from V and 2 bases from J, leaving 10 bases between. Germline V gives CDR1 SGHVS, CDR2 FNYEAQ. The CDR3 contains 14 residues. The CDR3 DNA reads TGTGCCAGCAGCTTAAGTGCGTATACCTACGAGCAGTACTTC. It yields the protein CASSLSAYTYEQYF.

In its sample, this clonotype was seen a few times. The V and J genes are TRBV3-1 and TRBJ1-1; 8 bases fit TRBD1. V shed 4 bases, J shed 10 bases, and the junction held 5 bases outside the gene matches. The CDR3 is 12 amino acids. Germline loops: CDR1 LGHDT, CDR2 YNNKEL (reference sequence). The DNA for the CDR3 is TGTGCCAGCAGCCCAGGGGGCACGTCAGCTTTCTTT. Translation: CASSPGGTSAFF.

The rearrangement uses TRBV7-6 and TRBJ2-6; D remains ambiguous. The CDR3 length is 15 residues. Germline-derived CDR1 and CDR2 are SGHVS and FNYEAQ. V lost 2 bases to trimming and J lost 0 bases, with 5 bases between them. The CDR3 region is CASSLLSSGANVLTF. The CDR3 coding sequence is TGTGCCAGCAGCTTACTTTCCTCTGGGGCCAACGTCCTGACTTTC.

In this sample, this clonotype turned up a few times. The J gene is TRBJ1-1, the V gene TRBV29-1, with D perhaps TRBD1 (5 bases). Trimming removed 7 bases from V and 3 bases from J, with 15 bases in between. CDR1 and CDR2 from the germline V gene are SQVTM and ANQGSEA. CDR3 length equals 13 residues. The CDR3 region has the DNA TGCAGCGCGGGGACTGAATCACACACTGAAGCTTTCTTT. As protein: CSAGTESHTEAFF.

The rearrangement joins TRBV20-1 to TRBJ2-7, with 8 bases aligning to TRBD2. The length of the CDR3 is 13 residues. Trimming removed 1 base from V and 2 bases from J; junction bases left unmatched: 1. Germline V CDR1 and CDR2: DFQATT, SNEGSKA (reference sequence). CDR3: CSARVAGPYEQYF. The CDR3 DNA follows: TGCAGTGCTAGAGTAGCGGGACCCTACGAGCAGTACTTC.

Only a few counts were recorded for this clonotype. This chain joins TRBV27 and TRBJ2-2; D gene uncertain. V lost 1 base and J lost 0, with 9 bases in between. Germline CDR1 reads MNHEY; CDR2 reads SMNVEV (reference sequence). The CDR3 has 16 amino acids. CDR3 sequence: CASSLFPGPNTGELFF. The CDR3 region has the DNA TGTGCCAGCAGTTTATTCCCGGGTCCGAACACCGGGGAGCTGTTTTTT.

This clonotype was seen more than once but under ten times. Germline is not matched at one junction end, which may reflect a read error. The rearrangement links TRBV2 to TRBJ2-3; no clear D gene. Per the germline V gene, CDR1 is SNHLY and CDR2 is FYNNEI. This CDR3 contains 14 residues. CDR3 nucleotides: TGTGCCAGCAGTGAACGGGCCAGCATAGATACGCAGTATTTT. This codes for CASSERASIDTQYF. The variable domain in full, with the rest retrieved from reference TRBV2 and TRBJ2-3, is EPEVTQTPSHQVTQMGQEVILRCVPISNHLYFYWYRQILGQKVEFLVSFYNNEISEKSEIFDDQFSVERPDGSNFTLKIRSTKLEDSAMYFCASSERASIDTQYFGPGTRLTVL.

At least ten counts were recorded for this clonotype. The rearrangement links TRBV2 to TRBJ1-6; D may be TRBD1 (5 bases). This CDR3 has 13 amino acids. V lost 5 bases and J 7 bases, leaving 9 bases between the germline ends. Germline V gene data show CDR1 as SNHLY and CDR2 as FYNNEI. CDR3 loop: CASSRQPNSPLHF. The CDR3 DNA reads as TGTGCCAGCAGTCGACAGCCGAATTCACCCCTCCACTTT. Full variable domain (remainder filled in from reference TRBV2 and TRBJ1-6): EPEVTQTPSHQVTQMGQEVILRCVPISNHLYFYWYRQILGQKVEFLVSFYNNEISEKSEIFDDQFSVERPDGSNFTLKIRSTKLEDSAMYFCASSRQPNSPLHFGNGTRLTVT.

This clonotype was seen ten or more times. V gene TRBV19 combines with J gene TRBJ1-5; D unclear. The CDR3 spans 13 residues. Germline V lookup: CDR1 LNHDA, CDR2 SQIVND (reference sequence). Trimming removed 9 bases from V and 1 base from J, with 10 bases in between. This CDR3 is CASRFLSNQPQHF. The CDR3 nucleotides are TGTGCCAGCCGATTTTTGAGCAATCAGCCCCAGCATTTT. The variable domain in full, completed from reference TRBV19 and TRBJ1-5, reads DGGITQSPKYLFRKEGQNVTLSCEQNLNHDAMYWYRQDPGQGLRLIYYSQIVNDFQKGDIAEGYSVSREKKESFPLTVTSAQKNPTAFYLCASRFLSNQPQHFGDGTRLSIL.

V gene TRBV20-1 combines with J gene TRBJ2-3, with 8 bases that match TRBD2. Germline CDR1 DFQATT, CDR2 SNEGSKA (reference sequence). CDR3 size: 15 residues. J was trimmed by 4 bases and V by 0 bases; bases with no gene match: 6. The CDR3 DNA reads as TGCAGTGCTAGAGAACCTAGCGGGCTTTCAGATACGCAGTATTTT. Protein product: CSAREPSGLSDTQYF.

The genes are TRBV30 and TRBJ1-1; D perhaps matches TRBD1 (6 bases). CDR1 is GTSNPN, CDR2 SVGIG, per germline (reference sequence). Trimming left V 7 bases short and J 2 bases short, with 11 bases between. The CDR3 has 12 residues. The CDR3 loop reads CAFRTANTEAFF. The CDR3 DNA is TGTGCCTTCAGGACAGCAAACACTGAAGCTTTCTTT.

This clonotype was seen ten or more times. The J gene is TRBJ2-1, the V gene TRBV27; no firm D call. Germline CDR1 is MNHEY and CDR2 is SMNVEV (reference sequence). Trimming shortened V by 0 bases and J by 5 bases, and 5 bases separated the two germline ends. The CDR3 extends over 13 amino acids. The CDR3 region is CASSLSANNEQFF. CDR3 nucleotides: TGTGCCAGCAGTTTATCCGCAAACAATGAGCAGTTCTTC.

The sample holds a few counts of this clonotype. The rearrangement joins TRBV20-1 to TRBJ2-2, with 7 nucleotides matching TRBD1. Per the germline V gene, CDR1 is DFQATT and CDR2 is SNEGSKA (reference sequence). The CDR3 is 14 residues long. V lost 0 bases, J lost 6 bases, and 4 bases stayed unmatched. The CDR3 DNA follows: TGCAGTGCTAGAGATACAGGGGCCCCCGGGGAGCTGTTTTTT. It is translated as CSARDTGAPGELFF.

The chain has TRBV30 and TRBJ1-1; 11 nucleotides match TRBD1. V gave up 4 bases and J gave up 7 bases; unmatched junction bases: 8. The germline V gene encodes CDR1 GTSNPN and CDR2 SVGIG (reference sequence). The CDR3 length is 14 residues. The DNA of the CDR3 is TGTGCCTGGATCCGCGGACAGGGGGCTGTTGAAGCTTTCTTT. Translating gives CAWIRGQGAVEAFF. Full variable domain (rest looked up from reference TRBV30 and TRBJ1-1): SQTIHQWPATLVQPVGSPLSLECTVEGTSNPNLYWYRQAAGRGLQLLFYSVGIGQISSEVPQNLSASRPQDRQFILSSKKLLLSDSGFYLCAWIRGQGAVEAFFGQGTRLTVV.

J is TRBJ1-5 and V is TRBV6-1, with D possibly being TRBD1 (6 bases). This CDR3 is 15 amino acids long. Deletions cut 6 bases from V and 0 bases from J, with 12 bases between. CDR1 is MNHNS and CDR2 is SASEGT in the germline V gene. The CDR3 DNA reads TGTGCCAGCAGCCACTACAGGGATAGCAATCAGCCCCAGCATTTT. As protein: CASSHYRDSNQPQHF.